These T cell receptor beta chains were read from a single sample in a study of blood T cell repertoires in COVID-19. Only in-frame clones appear in the TCRdb table, and some are missing; sequencing was by immunoSEQ multiplex PCR. The table includes fewer than 350,000 clones, around 88% detected once. The sequencing sample was made of PBMCs or T cells enriched from blood (not recorded which). The receptors stem from a woman aged 40-49 years who had recovered from COVID-19. Each CDR3 is given with its conserved first and last residue. The D gene is left open where the match is weak. Clone size appears in some rows only: once, few, many, or a class for an expanded clone.

d_gene,j_gene,abundance,v_gene,CDR3aa,CDR3nt
-,TRBJ2-5,-,TRBV23-1,CASRLIRAETQYF,TGCGCCAGCAGACTCATCAGGGCCGAGACCCAGTACTTC
-,TRBJ2-2,-,TRBV11-2,CASSLTHTGELFF,TGTGCCAGCAGCCTGACTCATACCGGGGAGCTGTTTTTT
-,TRBJ1-1,-,TRBV6-5,CASSSPRENTEAFF,TGTGCCAGCAGCTCGCCGAGGGAGAACACTGAAGCTTTCTTT
TRBD1,TRBJ1-2,few,TRBV18,CASSLGPGQDGYTF,TGTGCCAGCTCCCTAGGACCCGGACAGGATGGCTACACCTTC
TRBD1,TRBJ1-2,-,TRBV6-5,CASSRDRTNYGYTF,TGTGCCAGCAGTCGGGACAGGACTAACTATGGCTACACCTTC
TRBD2,TRBJ2-7,once,TRBV27,CASSSGRAYEQYF,TGTGCCAGCTCTAGCGGGAGGGCGTACGAGCAGTACTTC
TRBD2,TRBJ2-7,-,TRBV28,CASRPGASGRPYEQYF,TGTGCCAGCAGGCCTGGGGCTAGCGGAAGACCCTACGAGCAGTACTTC
-,TRBJ1-2,-,TRBV19,CASSTSLGAMGYGYTF,TGTGCCAGTAGTACTTCCTTGGGGGCGATGGGCTATGGCTACACCTTC
-,TRBJ1-6,-,TRBV2,CASSEDGRPNSPLHF,TGTGCCAGCAGTGAAGATGGCAGGCCTAATTCACCCCTCCACTTT
-,TRBJ2-6,-,TRBV28,CASSLGRGSGANVLTF,TGTGCCAGCAGTCTGGGCCGGGGCTCTGGGGCCAACGTCCTGACTTTC
-,TRBJ1-4,once,TRBV7-8,CASSAVGTPATNEKLFF,TGTGCCAGCAGCGCCGTCGGGACACCTGCAACTAATGAAAAACTGTTTTTT
-,TRBJ1-1,-,TRBV9,CASSPIRGYTEAFF,TGTGCCAGCAGCCCGATAAGGGGCTACACTGAAGCTTTCTTT
-,TRBJ2-3,-,TRBV18,CASSPLNPLGSPDTQYF,TGTGCCAGCTCACCCCTCAATCCTCTGGGCAGCCCAGATACGCAGTATTTT
TRBD2,TRBJ2-7,once,TRBV4-3,CASSLGTSGARTYEQYF,TGCGCCAGCAGCCTGGGGACTAGCGGGGCCCGGACCTACGAGCAGTACTTC
-,TRBJ1-1,-,TRBV19,CASRTGTALNTEAFF,TGTGCCAGTAGAACCGGAACAGCTTTGAACACTGAAGCTTTCTTT
-,TRBJ2-5,-,TRBV6-1,CASTQAGSGQETQYF,TGTGCCAGCACCCAAGCCGGTAGCGGTCAAGAGACCCAGTACTTC
-,TRBJ2-3,-,TRBV11-3,CASSSNTDTQYF,TGTGCCAGCAGCTCCAATACAGATACGCAGTATTTT
TRBD2,TRBJ2-7,-,TRBV18,CASSPSGSRYEQYF,TGTGCCAGCTCGCCTAGCGGGAGTAGGTACGAGCAGTACTTC
TRBD2,TRBJ2-1,-,TRBV6-2/TRBV6-3,CASSRSLAGGYKDNEQFF,TGTGCCAGCAGCCGCTCCCTAGCGGGAGGTTATAAGGACAATGAGCAGTTCTTC
-,TRBJ2-7,few,TRBV27,CASSLRARRARYEQYF,TGTGCCAGCAGTTTAAGAGCCAGGAGGGCCCGCTACGAGCAGTACTTC
TRBD2,TRBJ2-3,-,TRBV19,CASSSRGGGQDTQYF,TGTGCCAGTAGTAGCCGGGGGGGAGGGCAAGATACGCAGTATTTT
TRBD1,TRBJ1-1,few,TRBV28,CASSSPTGGDTEAFF,TGTGCCAGCAGTTCCCCCACAGGGGGAGATACTGAAGCTTTCTTT
TRBD1,TRBJ2-3,-,TRBV6-2/TRBV6-3,CASSYAQTGVTSTDTQYF,TGTGCCAGCAGTTACGCCCAAACAGGGGTAACTAGCACAGATACGCAGTATTTT
-,TRBJ1-1,few,TRBV12-2,CASRLVPEGRGSRPGSAEAFF,TGTGCAAGTCGCTTAGTCCCCGAGGGGCGGGGGTCGCGACCAGGGTCGGCTGAAGCTTTCTTT
-,TRBJ1-1,once,TRBV7-3,CASSYTGITEAFF,TGTGCCAGCAGCTACACAGGGATTACTGAAGCTTTCTTT
-,TRBJ1-4,-,TRBV7-8,CASQGNRAKEKLFF,TGTGCCAGCCAGGGGAACAGGGCTAAGGAAAAACTGTTTTTT
-,TRBJ1-5,few,TRBV28,CASSPGSRGGQPQHF,TGTGCCAGCAGCCCCGGGTCCAGGGGTGGGCAGCCCCAGCATTTT
TRBD1,TRBJ1-1,-,TRBV9,CASSARGGQGIVGTEAFF,TGTGCCAGCAGCGCCCGAGGGGGACAGGGGATTGTGGGGACTGAAGCTTTCTTT
TRBD1,TRBJ2-1,few,TRBV11-3,CASSLDGQGYNEQFF,TGTGCCAGCAGCTTAGATGGACAGGGCTACAATGAGCAGTTCTTC
-,TRBJ2-3,-,TRBV28,CASSSGGTDTQYF,TGTGCCAGCAGTTCAGGGGGCACAGATACGCAGTATTTT
-,TRBJ2-1,-,TRBV6-2/TRBV6-3,CASSYSSGRASPLLDNEQFF,TGTGCCAGCAGTTACTCGAGCGGGCGGGCCTCACCCCTCCTCGACAATGAGCAGTTCTTC
TRBD1,TRBJ2-7,-,TRBV5-1,CASSPPGGISYEQYF,TGCGCCAGCAGCCCCCCAGGGGGCATCTCCTACGAGCAGTACTTC
TRBD1,TRBJ1-6,-,TRBV2,CASRNRGNSPLHF,TGTGCCAGCAGGAACAGGGGAAATTCACCCCTCCACTTT
-,TRBJ1-5,-,TRBV28,CASLLRGQKYSNQPQHF,TGTGCCAGCCTACTCCGGGGTCAGAAATATAGCAATCAGCCCCAGCATTTT
-,TRBJ1-1,once,TRBV7-2,CASSLLMARNTEAFF,TGTGCCAGCAGCTTATTAATGGCCAGGAACACTGAAGCTTTCTTT
-,TRBJ2-6,-,TRBV5-5,CASSLNVRPISGANVLTF,TGTGCCAGCAGCTTGAATGTGCGGCCGATCTCTGGGGCCAACGTCCTGACTTTC
-,TRBJ2-6,-,TRBV18,CASSPSWSFGAGANVLTF,TGTGCCAGCTCCCCAAGCTGGAGCTTCGGGGCTGGGGCCAACGTCCTGACTTTC
TRBD2,TRBJ2-3,few,TRBV5-1,CASSLAGGSTDTQYF,TGCGCCAGCAGCTTAGCGGGAGGGAGCACAGATACGCAGTATTTT
TRBD2,TRBJ2-1,few,TRBV6-5,CASSPGTRKRNEQFF,TGTGCCAGCAGCCCCGGGACTAGGAAGCGGAATGAGCAGTTCTTC
-,TRBJ1-5,-,TRBV2,CASSGGWDPSNQPQHF,TGTGCCAGCAGCGGGGGGTGGGACCCCAGCAATCAGCCCCAGCATTTT
TRBD1,TRBJ1-2,-,TRBV5-6,CASSTPGTVRQGYTF,TGTGCCAGCAGCACTCCCGGGACAGTCCGACAAGGCTACACCTTC
-,TRBJ1-1,-,TRBV28,CASSLLLGGNTEAFF,TGTGCCAGCAGTTTACTGCTTGGCGGGAACACTGAAGCTTTCTTT
-,TRBJ1-1,-,TRBV7-2,CASSLVTGYTEAFF,TGTGCCAGCAGCTTAGTTACAGGCTACACTGAAGCTTTCTTT
-,TRBJ2-3,-,TRBV27,CASSPANPAETDNTDTQYF,TGTGCCAGCAGCCCCGCCAATCCAGCGGAGACCGATAACACAGATACGCAGTATTTT
-,TRBJ2-5,-,TRBV10-3,CAIRAILGQETQYF,TGTGCCATCAGAGCCATTCTAGGCCAAGAGACCCAGTACTTC
TRBD2,TRBJ2-7,-,TRBV28,CASSFSGLAGAYEQYF,TGTGCCAGCAGTTTCTCGGGACTAGCGGGAGCATACGAGCAGTACTTC
-,TRBJ2-6,-,TRBV13,CASSLGRGISGANVLTF,TGTGCCAGCAGCTTAGGAAGGGGGATCTCTGGGGCCAACGTCCTGACTTTC
-,TRBJ1-5,-,TRBV3-1/TRBV3-2,CASSHGGVQPQHF,TGTGCCAGCAGCCACGGTGGTGTTCAGCCCCAGCATTTT
-,TRBJ2-6,few,TRBV9,CASSNHRSGANVLTF,TGTGCCAGCAGCAACCACAGGTCTGGGGCCAACGTCCTGACTTTC
TRBD1,TRBJ2-7,once,TRBV18,CASSPQGAVGEQYF,TGTGCCAGCTCACCACAGGGGGCCGTGGGGGAGCAGTACTTC
-,TRBJ2-1,-,TRBV7-2,CASSAISSYNEQFF,TGTGCCAGCAGCGCGATAAGCTCCTACAATGAGCAGTTCTTC
TRBD1,TRBJ2-5,-,TRBV4-3,CASSQLDRGTQYF,TGCGCCAGCAGCCAATTGGACAGGGGGACCCAGTACTTC